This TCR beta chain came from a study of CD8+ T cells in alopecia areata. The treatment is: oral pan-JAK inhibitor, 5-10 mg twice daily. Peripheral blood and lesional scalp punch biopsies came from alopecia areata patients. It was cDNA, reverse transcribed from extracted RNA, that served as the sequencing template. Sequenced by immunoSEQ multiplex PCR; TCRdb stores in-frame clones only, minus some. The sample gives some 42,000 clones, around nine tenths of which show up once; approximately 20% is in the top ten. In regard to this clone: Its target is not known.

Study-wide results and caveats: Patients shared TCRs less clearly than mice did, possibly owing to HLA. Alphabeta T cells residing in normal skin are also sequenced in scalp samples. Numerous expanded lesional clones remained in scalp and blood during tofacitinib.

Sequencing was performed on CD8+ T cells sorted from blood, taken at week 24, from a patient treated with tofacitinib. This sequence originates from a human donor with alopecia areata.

In DNA, the CDR3 is TGTGCCAGCAGCCCCGGGTCAACCCACGAGCAGTACTTC. Translating gives CASSPGSTHEQYF. The rearrangement joins TRBV7-9 to TRBJ2-7; D remains unclear. In germline, CDR1 is SEHNR, CDR2 FQNEAQ (reference sequence). Between the trimmed V and J ends, which lost 5 bases and 5 bases, there was a span of 13 bases. This CDR3 is 13 amino acids long.